The 20 T cell receptor beta chains in this list originate from one sample, sequenced in a study of vaccination effects on CD4 cells after COVID-19. Their specific antigens are unknown. Sequencing was performed with immunoSEQ multiplex PCR; in TCRdb, only in-frame clones are kept and a portion is missing. The sample has roughly 17,000 clones, roughly 74% seen once. Viral peptide pool expansion of antigen-specific CD4+ T cells preceded sequencing in the ViraFEST assay. After less than 11 days in culture, the CD4+ T cells were isolated. The person had a PCR-confirmed SARS-CoV-2 infection during March to December 2020. The sequenced sample was CD4+ T cells from PBMCs cultured with SARS-CoV-2 spike peptides, obtained before COVID-19 vaccination. All receptors derive from a human donor who had a prior SARS-CoV-2 infection.

The chain couples TRBV11-2 to TRBJ2-2; D is uncertain. Germline V gene data show CDR1 as SGHAT and CDR2 as FQNNGV. The ends were cut back, 0 bases at V and 2 bases at J, with 7 bases in the middle. CDR3 size: 15 residues. CDR3 DNA: TGTGCCAGCAGCTTAGACAAGACAAACACCGGGGAGCTGTTTTTT. Translating it yields CASSLDKTNTGELFF.

V usage is TRBV5-4 and J usage is TRBJ2-5; D remains ambiguous. The CDR3 spans 15 residues. Per germline, CDR1 SGHNT and CDR2 YYREEE (reference sequence). V was trimmed by 0 bases and J by 6 bases, leaving 15 bases between them. CDR3 amino acids: CASSLGSGGEKTQYF. In DNA, the CDR3 is TGTGCCAGCAGCTTGGGATCTGGTGGAGAGAAGACCCAGTACTTC.

V and J are TRBV7-9 and TRBJ1-1; 7 bases match TRBD1. The CDR3 loop spans 18 amino acids. Germline lookup yields CDR1 SEHNR and CDR2 FQNEAQ (reference sequence). Unmatched junction bases numbered 16, after V lost 2 bases and J lost 4 bases. The CDR3 DNA sequence: TGTGCCAGCAGCTTATATTCAGGGGGAGGCAGATACGGCACTGAAGCTTTCTTT. Translating it yields CASSLYSGGGRYGTEAFF.

The V call is TRBV4-3, the J call TRBJ2-1, with D perhaps TRBD2 (6 bases). The length of the CDR3 is 16 residues. Between the trimmed V and J ends, which lost 2 bases and 0 bases, there was a span of 11 bases. Germline loops: CDR1 LGHNA, CDR2 YSLEER. Written as DNA, the CDR3 is TGCGCCAGCAGCCAACTCCTCGGGAGCTCCTACAATGAGCAGTTCTTC. It yields the protein CASSQLLGSSYNEQFF.

The chain has TRBV23-1 and TRBJ1-3, with D unresolved. TRBV23-1 is assigned to the ORF class and has an uncertain function. With 0 bases removed from V and 0 bases from J, the gap between germline ends came to 9 bases. The CDR3 runs to 16 residues. CDR3 loop: CASSQSSRLSGNTIYF. For the CDR3, the DNA is TGCGCCAGCAGTCAATCGTCCAGACTCTCTGGAAACACCATATATTTT.

The sample holds one count of this clone. V gene TRBV18 combines with J gene TRBJ2-7, with 8 nucleotides matching TRBD2. This CDR3 contains 14 residues. After removal of 3 bases from V and 1 base from J, the junction contained 2 bases not matched to a gene. Germline CDR1 and CDR2: KGHSH and LQKENI. The CDR3 DNA is TGTGCCAGCTCACCGGGACTAGTGTCCTACGAGCAGTACTTC. Amino acid sequence: CASSPGLVSYEQYF.

The rearrangement joins TRBV27 to TRBJ2-1; possible D gene TRBD2, 6 bases. Germline V gives CDR1 MNHEY, CDR2 SMNVEV (reference sequence). V dropped 3 bases and J dropped 9 bases, with 15 bases sitting between them. The CDR3 has 14 amino acids. This chain's CDR3 is CASSLMGGFSEQFF. DNA for the CDR3: TGTGCCAGCAGTTTGATGGGGGGATTCTCTGAGCAGTTCTTC.

The CDR3 DNA follows: TGCGCCAGCAGCTTAGGGAGGGGGCGCAGCGGGTGGGGGCAATACTACAATGAGCAGTTCTTC. It is translated as CASSLGRGRSGWGQYYNEQFF. This chain joins TRBV5-1 and TRBJ2-1; D may match TRBD1 or TRBD2 (7 bases each). V gave up 2 bases and J gave up 3 bases, with 30 bases separating them. The CDR3 runs to 21 residues. Germline CDR1 SGHRS, CDR2 YFSETQ.

V gene TRBV7-9 combines with J gene TRBJ2-6; D ambiguous. Trimming cost V 5 bases and J 0 bases, with 5 bases left between them. Per the germline V gene, CDR1 is SEHNR and CDR2 is FQNEAQ (reference sequence). CDR3 size: 14 residues. CDR3: CASSHPSGANVLTF. Written as DNA, the CDR3 is TGTGCCAGCAGCCACCCCTCTGGGGCCAACGTCCTGACTTTC.

The chain combines TRBV2 with TRBJ1-1; unclear D gene. Germline CDR1 and CDR2: SNHLY and FYNNEI. This CDR3 has 12 residues. Trimming pared 4 bases from V and 10 bases from J, leaving 13 bases between. CDR3 DNA sequence: TGTGCCAGCAGTGTTATAGGCCGGGGAGCTTTCTTT. This translates into CASSVIGRGAFF.

The rearrangement uses TRBV7-2 and TRBJ2-3; the D gene is possibly TRBD1 (6 bases). The V end lost 2 bases, the J end lost 2 bases, and 11 bases lay between the germline ends. There are 15 residues in the CDR3. CDR1 SGHTA and CDR2 FQGNSA come from the germline V gene. CDR3 amino acids: CASSLRGGSTDTQYF. CDR3 sequence (DNA): TGTGCCAGCAGCTTAAGAGGGGGATCCACAGATACGCAGTATTTT. Using reference TRBV7-2 and TRBJ2-3 for the parts outside the CDR3, the full variable domain is GAGVSQSPSNKVTEKGKDVELRCDPISGHTALYWYRQSLGQGLEFLIYFQGNSAPDKSGLPSDRFSAERTGGSVSTLTIQRTQQEDSAVYLCASSLRGGSTDTQYFGPGTRLTVL.

This chain joins TRBV3-1 (or the pseudogene TRBV3-2) and TRBJ1-2; 7 bases align to TRBD1. CDR3 size: 14 residues. After removal of 2 bases from V and 10 bases from J, the junction contained 10 bases not matched to a gene. Germline V gene data show CDR1 as LGHDT and CDR2 as YNNKEL (reference sequence). The CDR3 region has the DNA TGTGCCAGCAGCCAACACCCCGGGACAGACCTCTACACCTTC. Its translation: CASSQHPGTDLYTF.

The chain joins TRBV11-2 to TRBJ2-1; D is uncertain. V lost 2 bases to trimming and J lost 2 bases, with 10 bases between them. From germline, CDR1 is SGHAT and CDR2 FQNNGV. The CDR3 consists of 15 residues. The CDR3 nucleotides are TGTGCCAGCAGCTTAAGTTCGTCAGCCTACAATGAGCAGTTCTTC. Amino acid sequence: CASSLSSSAYNEQFF.

The V and J genes are TRBV5-1 and TRBJ2-3; tentatively, D is TRBD2 (5 bases). There are 16 residues in the CDR3. V was shortened by 2 bases and J by 0 bases, with 13 bases between the two germline ends. The germline gives CDR1 SGHRS, CDR2 YFSETQ. CDR3 DNA sequence: TGCGCCAGCAGCTTCGGAGGAGCCTCTAGCACAGATACGCAGTATTTT. Translating it yields CASSFGGASSTDTQYF.

The rearrangement joins TRBV5-6 to TRBJ2-7; 9 bases match TRBD2. Germline-derived CDR1 and CDR2 are SGHDT and YYEEEE. This CDR3 spans 15 amino acids. Unmatched junction bases numbered 7, after V lost 2 bases and J lost 4 bases. This chain's CDR3 is CASSLLREGNYEQYF. CDR3 coding DNA: TGTGCCAGCAGCTTATTGCGGGAGGGAAATTACGAGCAGTACTTC.

This clone appeared a few times. This sequence joins TRBV5-1 and TRBJ2-7; 7 bases match TRBD2. The V gene end was trimmed by 3 bases and the J gene end by 7 bases; junction bases not matched to a gene: 7. The germline V gene has CDR1 SGHRS and CDR2 YFSETQ. This CDR3 has 13 residues. The CDR3 reads CASSYIPGGEQYF. In DNA, the CDR3 is TGCGCCAGCAGCTATATACCCGGGGGGGAGCAGTACTTC.

The chain uses TRBV11-2 and TRBJ1-2, with TRBD1 identical over 8 bases. The germline V gene encodes CDR1 SGHAT and CDR2 FQNNGV. V shed 4 bases, J shed 8 bases, and the junction held 12 bases outside the gene matches. The CDR3 consists of 15 residues. CDR3 residues: CASSSPRDRLGGYTF. The CDR3 DNA sequence: TGTGCCAGCAGCTCCCCCCGGGACAGGCTGGGGGGCTACACCTTC. The variable domain in full, with the rest retrieved from reference TRBV11-2 and TRBJ1-2, is EAGVAQSPRYKIIEKRQSVAFWCNPISGHATLYWYQQILGQGPKLLIQFQNNGVVDDSQLPKDRFSAERLKGVDSTLKIQPAKLEDSAVYLCASSSPRDRLGGYTFGSGTRLTVV.

A few counts support this clone. The V call is TRBV19, the J call TRBJ2-1; D perhaps matches TRBD2 (5 bases). Germline V gene lookup returns CDR1 LNHDA and CDR2 SQIVND (reference sequence). V dropped 5 bases and J dropped 5 bases, with 13 bases sitting between them. The CDR3 loop spans 14 amino acids. This chain's CDR3 is CASSSSGLDNEQFF. CDR3 nucleotides: TGTGCCAGTAGTTCAAGCGGACTCGACAATGAGCAGTTCTTC.

The chain uses TRBV18 and TRBJ2-5; D is perhaps TRBD1 or TRBD2 (5 bases each). This CDR3 comprises 16 residues. Germline V gene data show CDR1 as KGHSH and CDR2 as LQKENI. The V gene lost 5 bases and the J gene lost 0 bases, with 16 bases spanning the gap. DNA of the CDR3: TGTGCCAGCTCATCCTTGCTTATGGGGGACCAAGAGACCCAGTACTTC. Translated: CASSSLLMGDQETQYF.

J is TRBJ1-5 and V is TRBV4-2; D not certain. The CDR3 totals 12 residues. The V and J ends lost 0 bases and 6 bases respectively, with 3 bases between them. Germline CDR1 reads LGHNA; CDR2 reads YNFKEQ. The CDR3 region is CASSQDGQPQHF. Written as DNA, the CDR3 is TGTGCCAGCAGCCAAGACGGTCAGCCCCAGCATTTT.